The sequence of this T cell receptor beta chain was determined in a study of vaccination and CD4 T cells after COVID-19. Once obtained from cultured CD4+ T cells, the DNA was sequenced using the Oncomine TCR Beta short-read assay. MiXCR, run by TCRdb on the PCR reads, gives a single entry per CDR3 protein. This table has roughly 20,000 distinct CDR3 sequences, 50% appearing once. Worth noting for this clonotype: What it binds is not known.

V was clipped by 6 bases and J by 5 bases, with 20 bases between them. In germline, CDR1 is DFQATT, CDR2 SNEGSKA (reference sequence). The CDR3 is made up of 15 amino acids. Treatment specified: 10-day PBMC culture with coronavirus spike peptide pools or control peptides (ViraFEST assay). ViraFEST used peptide pools to expand antigen-specific T cells, then sequenced TCRs. Cultures of PBMCs, about 2 million per well, were set up with approximately 10 IU/ml IL-2 and approximately 9.7 ug/ml peptide pools. This clonotype was obtained from a human donor who had recovered from COVID-19. V gene TRBV20-1 combines with J gene TRBJ1-5, with TRBD1 as a possible D gene (6 bases). The sequenced sample was CD4+ T cells from blood, cultured in vitro. CDR3 protein: CSASIGQTRDQPQHF. The CDR3 DNA reads as TGCAGTGCCTCTATAGGACAGACCCGGGATCAGCCCCAGCATTTT.